These 18 T cell receptor beta chains originate from one sample sequenced in a study of regulatory dendritic cells for organ transplantation. Produced via immunoSEQ multiplex PCR; TCRdb's table is partial and in-frame only. Of fewer than 50,000 clones listed, about 93% are singletons. The source material was naive CD8+ T cells from blood. Noted subset: CD45RA+ naive T cells. These receptors came from a human donor in good health.

The chain combines TRBV4-3 with TRBJ2-3; 10 bases fit TRBD2. CDR1 and CDR2 from the germline V gene are LGHNA and YSLEER. After removal of 0 bases from V and 5 bases from J, the junction contained 5 bases not matched to a gene. CDR3 length: 16 residues. The CDR3, as DNA: TGCGCCAGCAGCCAAGATCCTAGCGGGGGACAAGATACGCAGTATTTT. This sequence encodes CASSQDPSGGQDTQYF.

This sequence joins TRBV4-1 and TRBJ2-1; the D is unclear. CDR3 length equals 12 residues. Trimming cost V 1 base and J 8 bases, with 6 bases left between them. The germline gives CDR1 MGHRA, CDR2 YSYEKL. The CDR3 region has the DNA TGCGCCAGCAGCCAAGGGGTAGATGAGCAGTTCTTC. It yields the protein CASSQGVDEQFF.

The chain uses TRBV27 and TRBJ1-1, with 8 bases lining up with TRBD1. Germline loops: CDR1 MNHEY, CDR2 SMNVEV (reference sequence). V lost 0 bases, J lost 1 base, and 13 bases stayed unmatched. This CDR3 has 19 amino acids. CDR3 in DNA: TGTGCCAGCAGTTTATCGGCCAAATCCCGGACAGGGAAGAACACTGAAGCTTTCTTT. Amino acid sequence: CASSLSAKSRTGKNTEAFF.

The chain uses TRBV27 and TRBJ2-1, with 7 bases fitting TRBD2. CDR1 and CDR2 (germline): MNHEY, SMNVEV (reference sequence). The V gene end was trimmed by 8 bases and the J gene end by 9 bases; junction bases not matched to a gene: 16. The CDR3 is 15 amino acids. The CDR3 sequence is CASFTLGLVNGEQFF. The CDR3 DNA is TGTGCCAGCTTCACACTCGGACTAGTCAACGGTGAGCAGTTCTTC.

The chain combines TRBV11-1 with TRBJ2-7, with D possibly TRBD1 on 6 matching bases. Germline V gene lookup returns CDR1 SGHAT and CDR2 FQDESV (reference sequence). CDR3 size: 14 residues. V shed 5 bases and J shed 2 bases, with 13 bases lying between them. The CDR3 coding sequence is TGTGCCAGCAGCCAAGTGGGGGCGGCCTACGAGCAGTACTTC. Its translation: CASSQVGAAYEQYF.

The V gene is TRBV19, the J gene TRBJ1-5, with TRBD1 identical over 7 bases. Germline CDR1 LNHDA, CDR2 SQIVND (reference sequence). V shed 8 bases and J 7 bases; nucleotides not matched to a gene: 11. This CDR3 has 14 amino acids. The CDR3 sequence is CASQLGRGYQPQHF. CDR3 in DNA: TGTGCCAGTCAACTAGGCAGGGGGTACCAGCCCCAGCATTTT.

This sequence joins TRBV4-2 and TRBJ2-2; D possibly corresponds to TRBD1 (5 bases). CDR3 length equals 18 residues. Looked up from germline, CDR1 is LGHNA and CDR2 is YNFKEQ. V dropped 1 base and J dropped 6 bases, with 21 bases sitting between them. For the CDR3, the DNA is TGTGCCAGCAGCCAAGTGTATTCCCAGGGAAGTGGCGCCGGGGAGCTGTTTTTT. It codes for CASSQVYSQGSGAGELFF.

This clone was detected only once. The chain couples TRBV7-9 to TRBJ2-7; perhaps TRBD2 as D (5 bases). CDR1 and CDR2 from the germline V gene are SEHNR and FQNEAQ (reference sequence). Trimming took off 3 bases at V and 2 bases at J, with 5 bases between the two ends. The CDR3 loop spans 12 amino acids. CDR3 protein: CASSFGAYEQYF. DNA of the CDR3: TGTGCCAGCAGCTTCGGGGCCTACGAGCAGTACTTC.

The CDR3 region is CASSGAQGEETQYF. The CDR3 DNA follows: TGTGCCAGCAGTGGTGCACAGGGTGAAGAGACCCAGTACTTC. The V call is TRBV2, the J call TRBJ2-5, with D possibly TRBD1 on 6 matching bases. This CDR3 spans 14 amino acids. The V end lost 4 bases, the J end lost 3 bases, and 12 bases lay between the germline ends. The V gene's germline CDR1 is SNHLY and CDR2 FYNNEI.

V usage is TRBV6-4 and J usage is TRBJ1-3, with a tentative D call TRBD1 (6 bases). Deletions cut 6 bases from V and 3 bases from J, with 9 bases between. Germline CDR1 is MRHNA and CDR2 is SNTAGT. CDR3 size: 13 residues. CDR3 sequence: CASSKDSGNTIYF. CDR3 sequence (DNA): TGTGCCAGCAGCAAGGACAGTGGAAACACCATATATTTT.

This chain joins TRBV4-1 and TRBJ2-5; D uncertain. Near its end, the DNA agrees better with TRBJ2-7, so the J call may be wrong. The CDR3 runs to 17 residues. Germline V CDR1 and CDR2: MGHRA, YSYEKL. CDR3 DNA: TGCGCCAGCAGCCCTACTCAAGGACGGGCCGCCCGTTACGAGCAGTACTTC. It translates to CASSPTQGRAARYEQYF.

The rearrangement uses TRBV28 and TRBJ1-1; 8 bases line up with TRBD1. Germline V gene data show CDR1 as MDHEN and CDR2 as SYDVKM. The CDR3 is 13 amino acids. J lost 4 bases, V lost 7 bases, and 5 bases had no gene match. The CDR3 DNA reads as TGTGCCAGCAATATCGACAGGGGCACTGAAGCTTTCTTT. Its translation: CASNIDRGTEAFF.

The V and J genes are TRBV9 and TRBJ2-7; 8 nucleotides agree with TRBD2. Germline CDR1 reads SGDLS; CDR2 reads YYNGEE. This CDR3 spans 15 amino acids. V was clipped by 3 bases and J by 3 bases; unmatched bases: 8. As DNA, the CDR3 is TGTGCCAGCAGCGAGGGGGAGACTAGCGTCTACGAGCAGTACTTC. The encoded protein is CASSEGETSVYEQYF.

This chain links TRBV6-1 with TRBJ2-5, with 7 positions matching TRBD1. Germline CDR1 is MNHNS and CDR2 is SASEGT. V was clipped by 4 bases and J by 5 bases; unmatched bases: 7. CDR3 length equals 14 residues. This CDR3 reads CASSGKGALETQYF. The CDR3 DNA follows: TGTGCCAGCAGTGGCAAGGGGGCTCTCGAGACCCAGTACTTC.

J is TRBJ2-1 and V is TRBV9; 12 bases map to TRBD2. CDR1 SGDLS and CDR2 YYNGEE come from the germline V gene. The length of the CDR3 is 15 residues. V shed 1 base, J shed 7 bases, and the junction held 3 bases outside the gene matches. As DNA, the CDR3 is TGTGCCAGCAGCGTATGGACTAGCGGGGTAAATGAGCAGTTCTTC. This gives the protein CASSVWTSGVNEQFF.

The rearrangement links TRBV4-1 to TRBJ2-3; D might be TRBD2 (6 bases). V was pared by 1 base and J by 1 base, with 9 bases between. Germline V CDR1 and CDR2: MGHRA, YSYEKL. The CDR3 has 15 amino acids. CDR3: CASSQAWRGTDTQYF. For the CDR3, the DNA is TGCGCCAGCAGCCAAGCCTGGAGGGGCACAGATACGCAGTATTTT.

This chain joins TRBV11-2 and TRBJ2-7, with 10 bases lining up with TRBD1. The length of the CDR3 is 14 residues. Germline values: CDR1 SGHAT, CDR2 FQNNGV. After removal of 4 bases from V and 5 bases from J, the junction contained 5 bases not matched to a gene. For the CDR3, the DNA is TGTGCCAGCAGCTCGGGACAGGGGACGCACGAGCAGTACTTC. The encoded protein is CASSSGQGTHEQYF.

In nucleotides, the CDR3 is TGTGCCAGCAGTTTTGGGACAGGGCTGTACAATGAGCAGTTCTTC. It yields the protein CASSFGTGLYNEQFF. The chain uses TRBV27 and TRBJ2-1, with TRBD1 identical over 9 bases. With V trimmed by 3 bases and J by 4 bases, 4 bases remained unmatched. Germline values: CDR1 MNHEY, CDR2 SMNVEV (reference sequence). This CDR3 comprises 15 residues.